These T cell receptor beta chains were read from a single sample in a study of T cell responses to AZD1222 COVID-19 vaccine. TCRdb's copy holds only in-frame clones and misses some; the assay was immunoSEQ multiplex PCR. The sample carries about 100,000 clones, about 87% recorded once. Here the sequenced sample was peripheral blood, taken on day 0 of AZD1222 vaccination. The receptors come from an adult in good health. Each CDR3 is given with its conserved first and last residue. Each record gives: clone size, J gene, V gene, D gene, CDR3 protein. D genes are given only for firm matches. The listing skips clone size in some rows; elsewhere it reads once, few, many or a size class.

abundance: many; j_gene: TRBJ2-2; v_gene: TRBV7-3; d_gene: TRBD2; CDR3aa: CASRLAGAGELFF
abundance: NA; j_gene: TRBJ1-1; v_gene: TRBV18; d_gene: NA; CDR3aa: CASSPTWGKTGWRAFF
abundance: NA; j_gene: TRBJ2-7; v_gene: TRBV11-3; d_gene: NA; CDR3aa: CASSLDQSRSYEQYF
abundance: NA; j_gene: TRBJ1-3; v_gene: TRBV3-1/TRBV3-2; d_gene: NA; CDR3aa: CASSQDNLRLGNTIYF
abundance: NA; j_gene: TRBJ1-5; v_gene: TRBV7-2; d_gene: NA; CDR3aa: CASSLSSQPQHF
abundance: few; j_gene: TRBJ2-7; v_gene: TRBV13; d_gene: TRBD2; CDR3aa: CASSLGLASGNYEQYF
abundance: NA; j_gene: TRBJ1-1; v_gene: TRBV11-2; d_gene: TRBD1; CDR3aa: CASSSRDSPGGAFF
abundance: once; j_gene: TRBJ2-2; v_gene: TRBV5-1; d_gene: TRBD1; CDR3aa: CASSWDPGQGWNTGELFF
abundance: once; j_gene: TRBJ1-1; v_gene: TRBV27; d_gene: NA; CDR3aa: CASSLGGDTEAFF
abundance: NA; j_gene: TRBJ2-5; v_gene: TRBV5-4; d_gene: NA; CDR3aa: CASSLVTAQKTQYF
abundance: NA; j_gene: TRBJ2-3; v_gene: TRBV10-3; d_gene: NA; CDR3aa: CAISESRERTDTQYF
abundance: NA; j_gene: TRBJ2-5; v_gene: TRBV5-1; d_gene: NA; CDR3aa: CASNQGLQETQYF
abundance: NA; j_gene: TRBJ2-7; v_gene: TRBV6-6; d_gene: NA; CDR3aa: CASSYDREQYF
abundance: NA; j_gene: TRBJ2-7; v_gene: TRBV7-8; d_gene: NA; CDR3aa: CASSLIWGPAYEQYF
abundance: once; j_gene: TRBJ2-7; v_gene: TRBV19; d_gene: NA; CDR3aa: CASSIGGTSYEQYF
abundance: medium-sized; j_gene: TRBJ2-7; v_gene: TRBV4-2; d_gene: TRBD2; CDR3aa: CASSQDLGGSGSNEQYF
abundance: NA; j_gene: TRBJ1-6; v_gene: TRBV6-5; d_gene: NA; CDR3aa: CASSRVTASPLHF
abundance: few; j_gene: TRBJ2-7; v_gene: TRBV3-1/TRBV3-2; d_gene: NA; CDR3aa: CASSRERGYEQYF
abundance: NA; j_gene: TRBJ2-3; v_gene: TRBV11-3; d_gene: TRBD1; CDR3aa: CASSSQGGTDTQYF
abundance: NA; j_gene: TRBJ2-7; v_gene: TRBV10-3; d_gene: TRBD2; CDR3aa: CAISEVAGSSYEQYF
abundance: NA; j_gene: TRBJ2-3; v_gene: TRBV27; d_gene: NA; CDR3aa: CASSLGRLGGRDTQYF
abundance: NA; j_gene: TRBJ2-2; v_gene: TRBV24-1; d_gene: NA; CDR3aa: CATTGNTGELFF
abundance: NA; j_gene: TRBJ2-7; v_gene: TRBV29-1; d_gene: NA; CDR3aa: CSVTGGAYEQYF
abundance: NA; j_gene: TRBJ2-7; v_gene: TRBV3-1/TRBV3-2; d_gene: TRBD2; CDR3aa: CASSQDSGTSGSRDLPYEQYF
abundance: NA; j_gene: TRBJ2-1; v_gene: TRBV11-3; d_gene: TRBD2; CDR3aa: CASSLDWTSGRAGDEQFF
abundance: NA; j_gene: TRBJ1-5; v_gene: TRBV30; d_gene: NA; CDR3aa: CAWSGSNGVQPQHF
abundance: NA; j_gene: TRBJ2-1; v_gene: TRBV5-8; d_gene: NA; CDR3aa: CASSFLGHKHNEQFF
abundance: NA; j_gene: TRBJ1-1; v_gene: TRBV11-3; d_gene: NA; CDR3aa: CASSPHGGGYRTEAFF
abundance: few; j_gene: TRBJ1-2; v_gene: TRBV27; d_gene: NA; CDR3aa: CASSGSNYGYTF
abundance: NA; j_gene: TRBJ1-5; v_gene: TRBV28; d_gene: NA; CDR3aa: CASRRTALYQPQHF
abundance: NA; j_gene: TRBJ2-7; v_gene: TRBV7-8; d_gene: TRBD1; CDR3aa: CASSPRGQRTTYEQYF
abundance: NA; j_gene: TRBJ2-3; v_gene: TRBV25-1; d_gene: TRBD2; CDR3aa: CASSERLAGSTDTQYF
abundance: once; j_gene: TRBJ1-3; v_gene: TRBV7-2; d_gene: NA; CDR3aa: CASSLGSGNTIYF
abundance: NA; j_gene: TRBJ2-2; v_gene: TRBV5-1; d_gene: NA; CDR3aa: CASSPDQGVAANTGELFF
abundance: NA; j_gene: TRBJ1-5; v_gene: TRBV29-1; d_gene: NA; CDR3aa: CSAETGRNQPQHF
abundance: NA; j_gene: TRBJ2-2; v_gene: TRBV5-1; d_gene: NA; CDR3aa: CASSLAPREQAGELFF
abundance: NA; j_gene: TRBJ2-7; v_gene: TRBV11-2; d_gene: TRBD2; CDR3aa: CASSPRTSLTSYEQYF
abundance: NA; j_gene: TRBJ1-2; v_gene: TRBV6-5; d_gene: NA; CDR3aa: CASSFFRDTELGGYTF
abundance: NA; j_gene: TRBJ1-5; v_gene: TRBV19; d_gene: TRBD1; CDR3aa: CASRKGTGGNQPQHF
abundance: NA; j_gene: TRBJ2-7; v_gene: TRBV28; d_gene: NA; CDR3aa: CASSLEGRLDEQYF
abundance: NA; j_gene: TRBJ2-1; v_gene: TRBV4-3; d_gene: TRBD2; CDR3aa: CASSQGGTSGSTYNEQFF
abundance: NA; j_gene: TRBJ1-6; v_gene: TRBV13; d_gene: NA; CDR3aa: CASSSEGAYNSPLHF
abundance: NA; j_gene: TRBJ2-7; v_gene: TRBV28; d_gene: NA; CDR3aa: CASSFLLTGSRSYEQYF
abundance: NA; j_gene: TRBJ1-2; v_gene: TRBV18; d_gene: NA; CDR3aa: CASSPPPHNYGYTF
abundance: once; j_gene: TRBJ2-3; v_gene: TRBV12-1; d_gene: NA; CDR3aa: CASRTGTRGTDTQYF
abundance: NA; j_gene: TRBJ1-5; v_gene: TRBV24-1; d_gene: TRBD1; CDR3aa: CATGTGNNQPQHF
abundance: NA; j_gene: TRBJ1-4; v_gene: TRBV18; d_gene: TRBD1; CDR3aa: CASSPSGQGEKLFF
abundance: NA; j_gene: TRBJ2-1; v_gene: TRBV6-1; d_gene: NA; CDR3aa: CASSDTGVSYNEQFF